This TCR beta chain was sequenced for a study of OX40 agonist ivuxolimab in advanced cancers. Germline CDR1 and CDR2: LGHNA and YSLEER. The CDR3 loop spans 16 amino acids. The V gene end was trimmed by 1 base and the J gene end by 5 bases; junction bases not matched to a gene: 9. Only in-frame clones appear in the TCRdb table, and some are missing; sequencing was by immunoSEQ multiplex PCR. Of tens of thousands of clones detected, 85% appear once; the ten largest clones hold 1.5% to 2%. The origin of this receptor is an adult with an advanced solid tumor such as melanoma, head and neck, liver or kidney cancer. The chain uses TRBV4-3 and TRBJ2-5; 8 nucleotides align to TRBD2. The specimen comprised CD4+ or CD8+ T cells sorted from blood, sampled in a trial of the OX40 agonist ivuxolimab. CDR3 DNA: TGCGCCAGCAGCCAAGTAGGGTCGGGGGGGCTGGAGACCCAGTACTTC. Protein sequence: CASSQVGSGGLETQYF.